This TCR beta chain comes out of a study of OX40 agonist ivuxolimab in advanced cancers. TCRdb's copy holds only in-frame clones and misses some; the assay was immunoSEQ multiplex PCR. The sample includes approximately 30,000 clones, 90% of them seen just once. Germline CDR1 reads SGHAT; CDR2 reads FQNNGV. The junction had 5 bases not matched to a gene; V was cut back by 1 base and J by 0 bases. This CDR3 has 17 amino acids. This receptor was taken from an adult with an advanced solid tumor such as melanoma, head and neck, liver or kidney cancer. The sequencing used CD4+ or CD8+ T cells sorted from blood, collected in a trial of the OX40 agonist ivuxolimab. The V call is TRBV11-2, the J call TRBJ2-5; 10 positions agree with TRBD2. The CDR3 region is CASSLVGTSAYQETQYF. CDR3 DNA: TGTGCCAGCAGCTTAGTTGGGACTAGCGCTTACCAAGAGACCCAGTACTTC.